A single sample is the source of the 24 T cell receptor beta chains below, sequenced in a study of T-cell memory formation after mild COVID-19. One entry per CDR3 protein, called by TCRdb with MiXCR from the 5' RACE reads. The sample has 150,000 or so distinct CDR3 sequences, 20% to 25% seen once. The sequenced sample consisted of PBMCs or a T cell subset sorted from them (not recorded which). The receptors derive from an adult woman who had mild COVID-19 (a few samples of this study predate the infection). Cell type and time point are not known.

This clonotype was counted between two and nine times. The V gene is TRBV6-2 or TRBV6-3, the J gene TRBJ1-1; no reliable D call. Trimming cost V 2 bases and J 7 bases, with 11 bases left between them. This CDR3 is built from 13 residues. Germline lookup yields CDR1 MNHEY and CDR2 SVGEGT. The CDR3, as DNA: TGTGCCAGCAGTTACAGGAACCTTTATGAAGCTTTCTTT. Amino acid sequence: CASSYRNLYEAFF.

Many counts were recorded for this clonotype. The V call is TRBV12-3 or TRBV12-4, the J call TRBJ2-3; TRBD1 matches at 11 bases. This CDR3 comprises 19 residues. V dropped 2 bases and J dropped 0; count of bases not matched to a gene: 10. In DNA form, the CDR3 reads TGTGCCAGCAGTTTATGGGGGACAGGGGGAAGCTCTAGCACAGATACGCAGTATTTT. Residues: CASSLWGTGGSSSTDTQYF.

The rearrangement links TRBV7-8 to TRBJ2-2; 11 positions agree with TRBD2. The CDR3 contains 16 residues. Trimming at V came to 3 bases and at J to 5 bases, leaving 5 bases not matched to a gene. Germline V gives CDR1 SGHVS, CDR2 FQNEAQ. The CDR3 DNA reads as TGTGCCAGCAGCTTTGGACTAGCGGGCGGGACCGGGGAGCTGTTTTTT. Protein sequence: CASSFGLAGGTGELFF. Full variable domain (rest looked up from reference TRBV7-8 and TRBJ2-2): GAGVSQSPRYKVAKRGQDVALRCDPISGHVSLFWYQQALGQGPEFLTYFQNEAQLDKSGLPSDRFFAERPEGSVSTLKIQRTQQEDSAVYLCASSFGLAGGTGELFFGEGSRLTVL.

This chain joins TRBV5-5 and TRBJ2-7; D unclear. This CDR3 is built from 14 residues. Deletions cut 2 bases from V and 2 bases from J, with 11 bases between. CDR1 is SGHKS, CDR2 YYEKEE, per germline (reference sequence). The CDR3 here is CASSFIPDPYEQYF. The CDR3 DNA is TGTGCCAGCAGCTTTATCCCTGACCCCTACGAGCAGTACTTC.

This clonotype was found a few times. The rearrangement uses TRBV27 and TRBJ1-1; no clear D. V lost 5 bases and J 8 bases, leaving 15 bases between the germline ends. From germline, CDR1 is MNHEY and CDR2 SMNVEV (reference sequence). The CDR3 contains 13 residues. CDR3 region: CASSPVPAVEAFF. The CDR3 nucleotides read TGTGCCAGCAGTCCAGTCCCCGCGGTCGAAGCTTTCTTT.

This clonotype was counted only a few times. The chain couples TRBV5-1 to TRBJ2-2; the match to TRBD2 covers 11 bases. After removal of 5 bases from V and 3 bases from J, the junction contained 0 bases not matched to a gene. Germline V CDR1 and CDR2: SGHRS, YFSETQ. The CDR3 covers 14 residues. In DNA form, the CDR3 reads TGCGCCAGCAGGGGACTAGCGGACACCGGGGAGCTGTTTTTT. The encoded protein is CASRGLADTGELFF.

The chain has TRBV5-1 and TRBJ2-7; 7 nucleotides line up with TRBD1. CDR3 length: 15 residues. Germline V gene sequence: CDR1 SGHRS, CDR2 YFSETQ. V was pared by 6 bases and J by 2 bases, with 11 bases of the junction left unmatched. For the CDR3, the DNA is TGCGCCAGCAAGTTTAAGATTGGACAGGCCTACGAGCAGTACTTC. Protein: CASKFKIGQAYEQYF.

A few counts support this clonotype. The gene calls are TRBV9 and TRBJ2-7; 10 nucleotides align to TRBD1. The V and J ends lost 0 bases and 1 base, in that order; junction bases with no gene match: 4. CDR1 and CDR2 (germline): SGDLS, YYNGEE. The CDR3 covers 16 residues. The CDR3 protein is CASSVDMGQGSYEQYF. Written as DNA, the CDR3 is TGTGCCAGCAGCGTAGACATGGGACAGGGGTCCTACGAGCAGTACTTC.

V is TRBV20-1 and J is TRBJ1-4, with 7 bases that match TRBD1. Trimming took 6 bases from V and 7 from J; bases not matched to a gene: 11. CDR1 is DFQATT, CDR2 SNEGSKA, per germline (reference sequence). This CDR3 region has 14 residues. The CDR3 sequence: CSALPTGTGEKLFF. In nucleotides, the CDR3 is TGCAGTGCCCTGCCGACAGGGACTGGTGAAAAACTGTTTTTT.

This clonotype came up a few times. The rearrangement links TRBV4-1 to TRBJ1-1; D not certain. Looked up from germline, CDR1 is MGHRA and CDR2 is YSYEKL. This CDR3 has 13 residues. Between the trimmed V and J ends, which lost 1 base and 7 bases, there was a span of 10 bases. CDR3 amino acids: CASSQVWEDEAFF. The CDR3 DNA reads as TGCGCCAGCAGCCAAGTCTGGGAGGATGAAGCTTTCTTT.

V usage is TRBV6-5 and J usage is TRBJ2-7; maybe TRBD2 (6 bases). Germline CDR1 is MNHEY and CDR2 is SVGAGI. The CDR3 has 13 amino acids. The germline V and J ends were trimmed by 3 bases and 3 bases, with 9 bases remaining between them. CDR3 DNA sequence: TGTGCCAGCAGTTATGGAGGGAACTACGAGCAGTACTTC. This sequence encodes CASSYGGNYEQYF.

This chain uses TRBV7-9 with TRBJ2-7; perhaps TRBD2 as D (6 bases). Trimming took off 5 bases at V and 5 bases at J, with 16 bases between the two ends. CDR3 length: 14 residues. CDR1 and CDR2 from the germline V gene are SEHNR and FQNEAQ (reference sequence). The CDR3 sequence: CASSEETSPNEQYF. CDR3 bases: TGTGCCAGCAGCGAAGAGACTAGTCCAAACGAGCAGTACTTC.

This clonotype has a handful of counts. V is TRBV4-3 and J is TRBJ2-7; possible D gene TRBD1, 5 bases. The CDR3 contains 14 residues. In germline, CDR1 is LGHNA, CDR2 YSLEER. The germline V and J ends were trimmed by 6 bases and 2 bases, with 14 bases remaining between them. The CDR3 nucleotides are TGCGCCAGCAGGCCACCAACAGGAGCCTACGAGCAGTACTTC. Protein product: CASRPPTGAYEQYF.

This clonotype was recorded a few times. The CDR3 DNA is TGTGCCAGCAGGGGGGGCGTCATGAACACTGAAGCTTTCTTT. This codes for CASRGGVMNTEAFF. The chain couples TRBV2 to TRBJ1-1; perhaps TRBD1 as D (6 bases). In germline, CDR1 is SNHLY, CDR2 FYNNEI. V was pared by 6 bases and J by 0 bases, with 11 bases between. The CDR3 spans 14 residues.

J is TRBJ2-1 and V is TRBV24-1; unclear D gene. CDR1 KGHDR and CDR2 SFDVKD come from the germline V gene. V was trimmed by 3 bases and J by 7 bases, leaving 9 bases between them. The CDR3 has 13 amino acids. CDR3 coding DNA: TGTGCCACCAGTGATCCTGGGTGGAATGAGCAGTTCTTC. Translating gives CATSDPGWNEQFF.

This clonotype was seen only a few times. V gene TRBV6-5 combines with J gene TRBJ2-1; D not resolved. Trimming took 2 bases from V and 0 from J, leaving 8 bases between them. Germline-derived CDR1 and CDR2 are MNHEY and SVGAGI. The length of the CDR3 is 15 residues. For the CDR3, the DNA is TGTGCCAGCAGTTACGAGGACCCCTCCTACAATGAGCAGTTCTTC. This codes for CASSYEDPSYNEQFF.

In nucleotides, the CDR3 is TGCGCCAGCAGCCAAGATTCGGGGGGCCTCTCCTACGAGCAGTACTTC. As protein: CASSQDSGGLSYEQYF. The chain has TRBV4-1 and TRBJ2-7; tentative D call: TRBD2 (7 bases). Trimming shortened V by 0 bases and J by 0 bases, and 12 bases separated the two germline ends. The CDR3 loop spans 16 amino acids. Germline V gene lookup returns CDR1 MGHRA and CDR2 YSYEKL.

J is TRBJ1-1 and V is TRBV6-5; TRBD1 matches at 8 bases. This CDR3 is built from 16 residues. V lost 3 bases to trimming and J lost 4 bases; unmatched junction nucleotides: 10. The germline V gene has CDR1 MNHEY and CDR2 SVGAGI. The CDR3 nucleotides read TGTGCCAGCAGTTATGGACAGGGCGAGGGGGGCACTGAAGCTTTCTTT. Amino acids: CASSYGQGEGGTEAFF.

This clonotype was counted only a few times. The DNA for the CDR3 is TGCAGTGCTAGAGAACCGGGACTAGGCGACACCGGGGAGCTGTTTTTT. Amino acids: CSAREPGLGDTGELFF. The chain uses TRBV20-1 and TRBJ2-2; 8 positions match TRBD2. Germline V CDR1 and CDR2: DFQATT, SNEGSKA (reference sequence). This CDR3 has 16 amino acids. The ends lost 0 bases at V and 3 bases at J; junction bases unmatched: 6.

The chain links TRBV7-9 to TRBJ2-5; the match to TRBD2 covers 12 bases. The CDR3 covers 15 residues. V dropped 5 bases and J dropped 2; count of bases not matched to a gene: 3. Germline V gene lookup returns CDR1 SEHNR and CDR2 FQNEAQ (reference sequence). The chain's CDR3 is CASSKLAGGQETQYF. The CDR3 DNA reads TGTGCCAGCAGCAAGCTAGCGGGAGGGCAAGAGACCCAGTACTTC.

The chain joins TRBV7-9 to TRBJ2-3; a weak D match, TRBD1 (5 bases). Trimming shortened V by 8 bases and J by 1 base, and 13 bases separated the two germline ends. The CDR3 length is 14 residues. Looked up from germline, CDR1 is SEHNR and CDR2 is FQNEAQ (reference sequence). The CDR3 DNA reads TGTGCCAGCGTGGGGCCGTCCCGCACAGATACGCAGTATTTT. Protein sequence: CASVGPSRTDTQYF.

The chain recombines TRBV10-3 with TRBJ2-5; unclear D gene. V was clipped by 2 bases and J by 7 bases, with 23 bases between them. The CDR3 is made up of 17 amino acids. In germline, CDR1 is ENHRY, CDR2 SYGVKD. For the CDR3, the DNA is TGTGCCATCAGTGAGAGTGGGTTGTCTGCCTCGATTGGGACCCAGTACTTC. Translating gives CAISESGLSASIGTQYF.

The V and J genes are TRBV7-9 and TRBJ2-1; the match to TRBD2 covers 7 bases. The CDR3 runs 15 residues. V dropped 5 bases and J dropped 6; count of bases not matched to a gene: 10. Germline CDR1 reads SEHNR; CDR2 reads FQNEAQ (reference sequence). CDR3 protein: CASSLTWRESNEQFF. In nucleotides, the CDR3 is TGTGCCAGCAGCCTCACGTGGCGGGAGTCCAATGAGCAGTTCTTC.

This clonotype appeared a few times. This sequence joins TRBV27 and TRBJ2-7; a weak D match, TRBD2 (6 bases). Germline CDR1 is MNHEY and CDR2 is SMNVEV (reference sequence). CDR3 length: 17 amino acids. With 6 bases removed from V and 0 bases from J, the gap between germline ends came to 21 bases. In nucleotides, the CDR3 is TGTGCCAGCAGCCTATCCCAAGGGACTTTCAGCTCCTACGAGCAGTACTTC. Translation gives CASSLSQGTFSSYEQYF.